This entry features one TCR beta chain sequence. J was trimmed by 6 bases and V by 4 bases; bases with no gene match: 8. The CDR3 length is 14 residues. Germline CDR1 reads MNHNS; CDR2 reads SASEGT. Unique molecular identifiers were built into the TCRbeta library. One entry per CDR3 protein results from TCRdb running MiXCR on the PCR reads. Here the sample spans roughly 350,000 distinct CDR3 sequences, approximately 10% being singletons. This sample was taken from a study of T-cell reconstitution after alpha-beta-depleted transplantation in children. The source is a human donor who donated a stem cell graft to a child with acute lymphoblastic leukemia. The material was PBMCs from the stem cell graft donor, obtained from the stem cell graft. V usage is TRBV6-1 and J usage is TRBJ2-7; 8 bases align to TRBD2. Written as DNA, the CDR3 is TGTGCCAGCAGTGGGGGGACTAGTTCCCCCGAGCAGTACTTC. Residues: CASSGGTSSPEQYF.